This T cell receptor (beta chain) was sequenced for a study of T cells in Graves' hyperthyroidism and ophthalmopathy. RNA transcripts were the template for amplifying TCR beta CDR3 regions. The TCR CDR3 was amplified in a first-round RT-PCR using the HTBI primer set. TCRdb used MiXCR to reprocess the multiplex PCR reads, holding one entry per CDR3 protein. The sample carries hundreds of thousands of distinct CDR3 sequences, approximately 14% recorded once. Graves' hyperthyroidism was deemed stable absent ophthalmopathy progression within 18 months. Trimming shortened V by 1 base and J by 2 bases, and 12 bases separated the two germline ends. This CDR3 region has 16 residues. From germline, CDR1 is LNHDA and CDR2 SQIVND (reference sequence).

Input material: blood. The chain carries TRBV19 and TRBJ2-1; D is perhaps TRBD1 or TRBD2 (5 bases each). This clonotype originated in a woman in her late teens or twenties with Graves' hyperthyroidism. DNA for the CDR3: TGTGCCAGTAGTATAGCTCAGGGACCCCCCTACAATGAGCAGTTCTTC. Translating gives CASSIAQGPPYNEQFF.